In its sample, the clone carrying this TCR beta chain was seen a few times. The antigen is unknown. This entry is derived from a study of beta chain features in type 1 diabetes. The investigators reverse transcribed all of the isolated RNA, so they sequenced expressed TCRB transcripts. The average read count of naive, central memory and regulatory T cell samples was a few million. Assay: immunoSEQ multiplex PCR; the TCRdb copy retains only in-frame clones and omits some. This sample yields some 300,000 clones, of which 8% are seen a single time; roughly 1% belongs to the top ten. Overall study findings and caveats: High TCR expression in some cells could lead to their over-representation in cDNA sequencing. Shortening of TCRB CDR3s, moderate but significant, appeared in all four CD4+ subsets of Type 1 diabetes patients.

The receptor's source is a woman aged 18-29 years in good health. Sequenced sample: central memory CD4+ T cells from blood.

CDR3 in DNA: TGCAGCGTTGATCCGGCAGGTGGCTACACCTTC. This translates into CSVDPAGGYTF. The chain links TRBV29-1 to TRBJ1-2; the D is unclear. Trimming took 3 bases from V and 7 from J, leaving 9 bases between them. This CDR3 has 11 residues. Germline V CDR1 and CDR2: SQVTM, ANQGSEA.